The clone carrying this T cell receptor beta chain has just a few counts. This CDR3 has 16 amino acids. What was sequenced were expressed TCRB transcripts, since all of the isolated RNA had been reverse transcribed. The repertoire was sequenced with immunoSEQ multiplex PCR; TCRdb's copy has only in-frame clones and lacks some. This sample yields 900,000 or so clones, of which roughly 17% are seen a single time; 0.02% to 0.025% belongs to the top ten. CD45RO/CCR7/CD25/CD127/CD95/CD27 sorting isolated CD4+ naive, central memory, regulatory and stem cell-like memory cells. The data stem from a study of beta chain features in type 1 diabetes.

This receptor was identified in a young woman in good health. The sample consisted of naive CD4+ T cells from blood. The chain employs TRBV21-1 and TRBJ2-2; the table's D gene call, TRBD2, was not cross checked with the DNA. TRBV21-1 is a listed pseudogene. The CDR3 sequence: CASSKVSLLVFGELFF. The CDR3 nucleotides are TGTGCCAGCAGCAAAGTTTCCCTGCTAGTTTTCGGGGAGCTGTTTTTT.